The 24 T cell receptor beta chains given below trace back to one sample, sequenced in a study of brain T cells in children with intractable seizures. Assay: immunoSEQ multiplex PCR; the TCRdb copy retains only in-frame clones and omits some. Among some 76,000 clones, approximately 94% were seen once, and the ten largest hold over 1.5%. This sample comprised peripheral blood, obtained at surgery. These receptors were taken from a boy in the first two years of life with tuberous sclerosis and intractable seizures.

V and J are TRBV12-5 and TRBJ2-1; TRBD2 agrees at 14 bases. Per germline, CDR1 LGHNT and CDR2 FRNRAP. The CDR3 consists of 20 residues. J gave up 3 bases and V 7 bases, and 17 bases lay outside the gene matches. CDR3 residues: CASASRPGLAGVLDYNEQFF. CDR3 bases: TGTGCTAGTGCCTCGCGCCCGGGACTAGCGGGAGTATTAGACTACAATGAGCAGTTCTTC.

The chain carries TRBV24-1 and TRBJ1-2; D remains unclear. Looked up from germline, CDR1 is KGHDR and CDR2 is SFDVKD. Trimming took 0 bases from V and 4 from J, leaving 8 bases between them. The CDR3 runs 14 residues. The CDR3 loop is CATSDLYGIYGYTF. The CDR3 DNA is TGTGCCACCAGTGATTTGTACGGAATCTATGGCTACACCTTC.

The gene calls are TRBV7-6 and TRBJ1-6, with D uncertain. Germline V gene lookup returns CDR1 SGHVS and CDR2 FNYEAQ. The CDR3 covers 13 residues. V dropped 0 bases and J dropped 6 bases, with 3 bases sitting between them. The chain's CDR3 is CASSLAANSPLHF. CDR3 in DNA: TGTGCCAGCAGCTTAGCCGCTAATTCACCCCTCCACTTT. The full variable domain, completed using reference TRBV7-6 and TRBJ1-6, is GAGVSQSPRYKVTKRGQDVALRCDPISGHVSLYWYRQALGQGPEFLTYFNYEAQQDKSGLPNDRFSAERPEGSISTLTIQRTEQRDSAMYRCASSLAANSPLHFGNGTRLTVT.

The genes are TRBV27 and TRBJ2-3; D gene ambiguous. The V gene lost 8 bases and the J gene lost 4 bases, with 13 bases spanning the gap. The CDR3 contains 13 residues. Looked up from germline, CDR1 is MNHEY and CDR2 is SMNVEV (reference sequence). CDR3 DNA sequence: TGTGCCAGCGCCCGTTTGTCTCCAGATACGCAGTATTTT. Amino acids: CASARLSPDTQYF.

This rearrangement joins TRBV27 to TRBJ2-2, with D uncertain. V gave up 5 bases and J gave up 3 bases, with 13 bases separating them. The CDR3 is made up of 15 amino acids. Per germline, CDR1 MNHEY and CDR2 SMNVEV (reference sequence). CDR3 nucleotides: TGTGCCAGCAGTAATAGATTCTGGGACACCGGGGAGCTGTTTTTT. It translates to CASSNRFWDTGELFF.

J is TRBJ1-3 and V is TRBV19; possibly TRBD1 for D (5 bases). Germline lookup yields CDR1 LNHDA and CDR2 SQIVND (reference sequence). Trimming cost V 2 bases and J 2 bases, with 7 bases left between them. The CDR3 has 14 residues. CDR3 DNA sequence: TGTGCCAGTAGTATAAGGGACCCTGGAAACACCATATATTTT. Its translation is CASSIRDPGNTIYF.

The V call is TRBV5-1, the J call TRBJ1-1; D is uncertain. Deletions cut 4 bases from V and 2 bases from J, with 6 bases between. Germline loops: CDR1 SGHRS, CDR2 YFSETQ. The CDR3 is 12 amino acids. DNA for the CDR3: TGCGCCAGCAGCAGATCCAACACTGAAGCTTTCTTT. Translation: CASSRSNTEAFF.

The chain uses TRBV19 and TRBJ1-1; 7 bases agree with TRBD1. Germline loops: CDR1 LNHDA, CDR2 SQIVND (reference sequence). This CDR3 contains 15 residues. The V and J ends lost 1 base and 1 base, in that order; junction bases with no gene match: 3. CDR3 in amino acids: CASSIVRGGNTEAFF. For the CDR3, the DNA is TGTGCCAGTAGTATAGTCAGGGGGGGGAACACTGAAGCTTTCTTT.

The chain joins TRBV19 to TRBJ2-5; 8 bases align to TRBD1. Germline V gives CDR1 LNHDA, CDR2 SQIVND (reference sequence). The V segment lost 1 base and the J segment 2 bases; nucleotides outside the gene matches: 6. The CDR3 covers 16 residues. Here the CDR3 reads CASSIGGRGRQETQYF. The CDR3 bases are TGTGCCAGTAGTATAGGGGGCAGGGGGCGACAAGAGACCCAGTACTTC.

The chain joins TRBV29-1 to TRBJ1-3; TRBD1 might be the D (5 bases). The V end lost 5 bases, the J end lost 2 bases, and 7 bases lay between the germline ends. Germline V gives CDR1 SQVTM, CDR2 ANQGSEA. The CDR3 totals 12 residues. The CDR3 nucleotides read TGCAGCGTTCGACAGACTGGAAACACCATATATTTT. Residues: CSVRQTGNTIYF.

The chain recombines TRBV6-5 with TRBJ1-4, with TRBD1 identical over 9 bases. The CDR3 is 14 amino acids. Per germline, CDR1 MNHEY and CDR2 SVGAGI. Trimming cost V 5 bases and J 10 bases; bases outside gene matches: 8. The CDR3: CASSLRDRAVKLFF. CDR3 DNA: TGTGCCAGCAGTCTCCGGGACAGGGCGGTAAAACTGTTTTTT.

This chain links TRBV19 with TRBJ2-5, with D possibly matching TRBD1 (6 bases). The CDR3 is 15 amino acids. Trimming pared 5 bases from V and 1 base from J, leaving 14 bases between. Germline loops: CDR1 LNHDA, CDR2 SQIVND (reference sequence). CDR3 protein: CASSSSTGPQETQYF. In DNA, the CDR3 is TGTGCCAGTAGTTCCTCGACAGGACCCCAAGAGACCCAGTACTTC.

The genes are TRBV5-1 and TRBJ1-4; 9 bases fit TRBD1. The CDR3 consists of 15 residues. V lost 4 bases to trimming and J lost 10 bases; unmatched junction nucleotides: 11. Germline assignment: CDR1 SGHRS and CDR2 YFSETQ. As DNA, the CDR3 is TGCGCCAGCAGCCCAGAGGGACAGGGTATTGGAAAACTGTTTTTT. It specifies CASSPEGQGIGKLFF.

The J gene is TRBJ2-1, the V gene TRBV4-1, with 11 bases aligning to TRBD2. This CDR3 is built from 16 residues. From germline, CDR1 is MGHRA and CDR2 YSYEKL. The V gene end was trimmed by 4 bases and the J gene end by 9 bases; junction bases not matched to a gene: 11. The CDR3 reads CASSPRALAGGGEQFF. Here the CDR3 DNA reads TGCGCCAGCAGCCCAAGAGCGCTAGCGGGAGGTGGTGAGCAGTTCTTC.

This clone appeared a single time. The chain recombines TRBV29-1 with TRBJ1-1, with D unclear. The CDR3 has 8 amino acids. Trimming shortened V by 3 bases and J by 11 bases, and 4 bases separated the two germline ends. Germline lookup yields CDR1 SQVTM and CDR2 ANQGSEA. The CDR3 coding sequence is TGCAGCGTTGATTGGGCTTTCTTT. This translates into CSVDWAFF.

The rearrangement links TRBV5-6 to TRBJ1-2; D unclear. The CDR3 is 13 residues long. The ends were cut back, 0 bases at V and 1 base at J, with 4 bases in the middle. Germline-derived CDR1 and CDR2 are SGHDT and YYEEEE. The CDR3 here is CASSLASNYGYTF. DNA for the CDR3: TGTGCCAGCAGCTTGGCCAGTAACTATGGCTACACCTTC.

The gene calls are TRBV30 and TRBJ2-3; either TRBD1 or TRBD2 may fit D (5 bases each). V lost 4 bases, J lost 6 bases, and 8 bases lay in between. The CDR3 has 11 residues. In germline, CDR1 is GTSNPN, CDR2 SVGIG (reference sequence). CDR3 sequence (DNA): TGTGCCTGGAATGAGGGGGATACGCAGTATTTT. It translates to CAWNEGDTQYF.

The chain uses TRBV28 and TRBJ1-5; 9 positions agree with TRBD1. Looked up from germline, CDR1 is MDHEN and CDR2 is SYDVKM. The V gene end was trimmed by 6 bases and the J gene end by 7 bases; junction bases not matched to a gene: 4. The CDR3 runs to 13 residues. In nucleotides, the CDR3 is TGTGCCAGCAGAAACAGGGGGCGGCAGCCCCAGCATTTT. Its protein product is CASRNRGRQPQHF.

V is TRBV5-5 and J is TRBJ2-5, with D possibly TRBD2 on 5 matching bases. This CDR3 has 14 amino acids. V lost 0 bases and J lost 5, with 11 bases in between. The germline CDR1 and CDR2 sequences are SGHKS and YYEKEE (reference sequence). The CDR3, as DNA: TGTGCCAGCAGCTTGGGGCGAGCGGATGAGACCCAGTACTTC. Its translation: CASSLGRADETQYF.

The CDR3 DNA reads TGTGCCAGCAGCCGACGGGGCAGCGGCTATGGCTACACCTTC. Its translation is CASSRRGSGYGYTF. The chain couples TRBV5-4 to TRBJ1-2; the D gene is possibly TRBD1 (5 bases). The CDR3 length is 14 residues. Germline CDR1 reads SGHNT; CDR2 reads YYREEE (reference sequence). The V gene lost 4 bases and the J gene lost 4 bases, with 14 bases spanning the gap.

The rearrangement joins TRBV19 to TRBJ1-4, with D uncertain. Trimming pared 4 bases from V and 0 bases from J, leaving 6 bases between. The CDR3 loop spans 14 amino acids. Germline assignment: CDR1 LNHDA and CDR2 SQIVND (reference sequence). This chain's CDR3 is CASSREATNEKLFF. For the CDR3, the DNA is TGTGCCAGTAGTAGGGAGGCAACTAATGAAAAACTGTTTTTT. The whole variable domain, remainder taken from reference TRBV19 and TRBJ1-4, is DGGITQSPKYLFRKEGQNVTLSCEQNLNHDAMYWYRQDPGQGLRLIYYSQIVNDFQKGDIAEGYSVSREKKESFPLTVTSAQKNPTAFYLCASSREATNEKLFFGSGTQLSVL.

The chain has TRBV2 and TRBJ2-7; 10 bases align to TRBD2. J gave up 7 bases and V 6 bases, and 3 bases lay outside the gene matches. Germline CDR1 SNHLY, CDR2 FYNNEI. The CDR3 covers 12 residues. The CDR3 spells CASRETSGEQYF. The DNA for the CDR3 is TGTGCCAGCAGAGAGACTAGCGGGGAGCAGTACTTC.

J is TRBJ2-2 and V is TRBV19; D call uncertain. Germline assignment: CDR1 LNHDA and CDR2 SQIVND (reference sequence). Trimming removed 9 bases at V and 5 bases at J, with 10 bases between. The CDR3 runs to 12 residues. CDR3 nucleotides: TGTGCCAGCGCCCAGGAGACCGGGGAGCTGTTTTTT. This sequence encodes CASAQETGELFF. Combining the CDR3 with reference TRBV19 and TRBJ2-2 gives the whole variable domain DGGITQSPKYLFRKEGQNVTLSCEQNLNHDAMYWYRQDPGQGLRLIYYSQIVNDFQKGDIAEGYSVSREKKESFPLTVTSAQKNPTAFYLCASAQETGELFFGEGSRLTVL.

This clone was seen only once. This chain connects TRBV7-2 to TRBJ2-4; D is perhaps TRBD1 (5 bases). Germline values: CDR1 SGHTA, CDR2 FQGNSA. V lost 5 bases and J 9 bases, leaving 8 bases between the germline ends. The CDR3 has 11 amino acids. As DNA, the CDR3 is TGTGCCAGCAGCCAGGGTGGCATTCAGTACTTC. It specifies CASSQGGIQYF.